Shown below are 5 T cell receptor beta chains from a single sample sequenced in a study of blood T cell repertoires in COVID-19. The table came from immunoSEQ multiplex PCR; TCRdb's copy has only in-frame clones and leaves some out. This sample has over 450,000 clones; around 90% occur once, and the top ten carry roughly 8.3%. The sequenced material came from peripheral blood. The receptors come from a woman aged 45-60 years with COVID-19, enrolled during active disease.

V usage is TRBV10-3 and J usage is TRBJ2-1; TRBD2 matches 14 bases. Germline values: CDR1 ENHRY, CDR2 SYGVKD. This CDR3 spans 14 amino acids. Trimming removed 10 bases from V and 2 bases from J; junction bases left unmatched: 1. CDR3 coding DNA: TGTGCCACGACTAGCGGGGGGGCCTACAATGAGCAGTTCTTC. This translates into CATTSGGAYNEQFF.

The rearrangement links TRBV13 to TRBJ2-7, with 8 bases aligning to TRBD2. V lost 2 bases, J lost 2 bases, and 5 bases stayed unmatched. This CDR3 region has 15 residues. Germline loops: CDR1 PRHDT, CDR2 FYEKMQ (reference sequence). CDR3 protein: CASSLSPGGAYEQYF. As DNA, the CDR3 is TGTGCCAGCAGCTTAAGTCCCGGGGGGGCCTACGAGCAGTACTTC.

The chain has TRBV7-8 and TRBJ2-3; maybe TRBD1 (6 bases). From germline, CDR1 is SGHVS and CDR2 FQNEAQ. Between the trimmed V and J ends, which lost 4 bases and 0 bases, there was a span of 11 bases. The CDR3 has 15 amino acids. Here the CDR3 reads CASSSSTGSTDTQYF. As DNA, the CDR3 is TGTGCCAGCAGCTCAAGCACAGGGAGCACAGATACGCAGTATTTT.

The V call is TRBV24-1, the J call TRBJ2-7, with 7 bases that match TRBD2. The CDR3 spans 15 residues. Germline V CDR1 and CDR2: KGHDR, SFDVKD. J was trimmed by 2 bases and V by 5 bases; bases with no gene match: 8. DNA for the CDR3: TGTGCCACCAGTGTCGGTGCGGGGGTAACCTACGAGCAGTACTTC. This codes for CATSVGAGVTYEQYF.

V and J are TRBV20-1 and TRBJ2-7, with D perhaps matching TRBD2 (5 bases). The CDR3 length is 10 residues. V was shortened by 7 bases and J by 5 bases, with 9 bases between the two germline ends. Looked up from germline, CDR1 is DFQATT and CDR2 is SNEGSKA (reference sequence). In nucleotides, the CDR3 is TGCAGTGTGAACGGGGACGAGCAGTACTTC. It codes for CSVNGDEQYF.